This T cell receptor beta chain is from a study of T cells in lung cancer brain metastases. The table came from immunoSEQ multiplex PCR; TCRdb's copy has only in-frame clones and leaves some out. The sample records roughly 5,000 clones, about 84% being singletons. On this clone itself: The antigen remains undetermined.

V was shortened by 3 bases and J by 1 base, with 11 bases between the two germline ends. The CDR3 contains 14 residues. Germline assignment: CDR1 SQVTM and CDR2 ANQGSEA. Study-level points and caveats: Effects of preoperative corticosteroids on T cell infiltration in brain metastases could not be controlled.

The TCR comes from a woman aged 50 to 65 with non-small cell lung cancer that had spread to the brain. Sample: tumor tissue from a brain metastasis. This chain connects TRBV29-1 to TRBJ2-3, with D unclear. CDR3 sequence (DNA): TGCAGCGTTGACAGGCCCCAAGGCACAGATACGCAGTATTTT. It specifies CSVDRPQGTDTQYF.